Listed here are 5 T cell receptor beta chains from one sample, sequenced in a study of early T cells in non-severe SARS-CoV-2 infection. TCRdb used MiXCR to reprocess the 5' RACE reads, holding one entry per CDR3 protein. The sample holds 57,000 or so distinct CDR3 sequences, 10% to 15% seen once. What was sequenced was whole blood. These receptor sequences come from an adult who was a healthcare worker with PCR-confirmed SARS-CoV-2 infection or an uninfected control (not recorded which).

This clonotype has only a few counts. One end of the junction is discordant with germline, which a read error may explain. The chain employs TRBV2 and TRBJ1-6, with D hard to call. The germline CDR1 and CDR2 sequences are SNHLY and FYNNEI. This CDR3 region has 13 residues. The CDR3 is CASSGRNNSPLHF. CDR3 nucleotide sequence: TGTGCCAGCAGTGGACGGAATAATTCACCCCTCCATTTT.

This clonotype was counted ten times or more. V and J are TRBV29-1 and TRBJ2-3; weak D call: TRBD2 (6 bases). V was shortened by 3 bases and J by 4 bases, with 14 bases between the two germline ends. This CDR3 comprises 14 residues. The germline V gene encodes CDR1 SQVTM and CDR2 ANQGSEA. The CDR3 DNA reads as TGCAGCGTTGATGGTCACACGGGGGCAGATACGCAGTATTTT. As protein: CSVDGHTGADTQYF.

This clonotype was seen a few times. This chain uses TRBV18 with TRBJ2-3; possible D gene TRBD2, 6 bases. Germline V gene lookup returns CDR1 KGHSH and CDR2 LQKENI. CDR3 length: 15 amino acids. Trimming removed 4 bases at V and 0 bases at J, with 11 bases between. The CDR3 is CASSRTNRSTDTQYF. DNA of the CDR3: TGTGCCAGCTCACGGACTAACCGGAGCACAGATACGCAGTATTTT.

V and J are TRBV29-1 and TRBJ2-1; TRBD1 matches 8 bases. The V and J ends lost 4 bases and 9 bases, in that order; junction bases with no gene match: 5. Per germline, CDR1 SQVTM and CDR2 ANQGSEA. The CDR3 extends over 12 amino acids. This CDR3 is CSVGTGSAEQFF. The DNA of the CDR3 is TGCAGCGTTGGGACAGGGTCGGCTGAGCAGTTCTTC.

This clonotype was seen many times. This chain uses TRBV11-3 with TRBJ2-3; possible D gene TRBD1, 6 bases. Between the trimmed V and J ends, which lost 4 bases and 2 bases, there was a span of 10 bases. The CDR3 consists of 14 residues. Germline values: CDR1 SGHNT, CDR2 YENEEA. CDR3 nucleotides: TGTGCCAGCAGCTCGGCAGGGGACACAGATACGCAGTATTTT. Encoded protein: CASSSAGDTDTQYF.